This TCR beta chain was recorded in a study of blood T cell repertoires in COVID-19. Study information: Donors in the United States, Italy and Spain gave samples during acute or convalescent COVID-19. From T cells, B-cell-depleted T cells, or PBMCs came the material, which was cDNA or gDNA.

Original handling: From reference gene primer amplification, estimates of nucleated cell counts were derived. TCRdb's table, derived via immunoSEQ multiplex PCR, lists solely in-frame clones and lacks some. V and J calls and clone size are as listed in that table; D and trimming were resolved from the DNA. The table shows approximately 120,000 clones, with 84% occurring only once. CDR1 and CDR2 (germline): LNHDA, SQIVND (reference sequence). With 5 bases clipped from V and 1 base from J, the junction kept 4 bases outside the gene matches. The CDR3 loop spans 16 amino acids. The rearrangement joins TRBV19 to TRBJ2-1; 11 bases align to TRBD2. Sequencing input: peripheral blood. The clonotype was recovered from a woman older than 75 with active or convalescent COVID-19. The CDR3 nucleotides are TGTGCCAGTAGTGGGACTAGCGGAGGTTCCTACAATGAGCAGTTCTTC. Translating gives CASSGTSGGSYNEQFF.